This T cell receptor (beta chain) was recovered during a study of T cells in Graves' hyperthyroidism and ophthalmopathy. Whole-study results and caveats: In blood, most of the thyroid clonotypes expanded above 0.001 were also present. Separating ophthalmopathy from stable hyperthyroidism was achieved by a 13 V-J model.

RNA transcripts gave rise to amplified TCR beta CDR3 regions. With the HTBI primer set, the TCR CDR3 went through a first round of RT-PCR. TCRdb re-called the multiplex PCR reads through MiXCR, storing one row per CDR3 protein. The repertoire holds roughly 380,000 distinct CDR3 sequences, with approximately 13% as singletons. A note on this clonotype: Antigen unknown.

Germline-derived CDR1 and CDR2 are SGDLS and YYNGEE. CDR3 size: 12 residues. The V gene lost 3 bases and the J gene lost 8 bases, with 9 bases spanning the gap. Sequences were obtained from blood. This chain links TRBV9 with TRBJ1-3; D unclear. This clonotype was sampled from a man aged 25-45 years with Graves' hyperthyroidism that later progressed to Graves' ophthalmopathy. The DNA for the CDR3 is TGTGCCAGCAGCGCAAGGCGGGACACCATATATTTT. Translating it yields CASSARRDTIYF.